This T cell receptor (beta chain) is drawn from a study of shared clonotypes between healthy human individuals. V was shortened by 5 bases and J by 7 bases, with 17 bases between the two germline ends. Germline V gives CDR1 MNHEY, CDR2 SVGAGI. The CDR3 totals 15 residues. Genomic DNA (from each subset) was split evenly across several immunoSEQ plates. Unsorted PBMC DNA was sequenced on ten immunoSEQ deep assay plates. Some clones are missing from TCRdb's copy, which holds only in-frame ones; the method was immunoSEQ multiplex PCR. This sample has about 490,000 clones, with around 80% found just once. Donors comprised only Caucasian adults living in Nashville, Tennessee.

The chain recombines TRBV6-5 with TRBJ1-4; D unclear. This receptor was identified in a woman in her thirties or forties in good health. Some clones in this sample may be carry-over from other donors' samples. Specimen: PBMCs. The CDR3 nucleotides are TGTGCCAGCAGTCCAGACCGAGGAGGTGGTGAAAAACTGTTTTTT. Encoded protein: CASSPDRGGGEKLFF.